This paragraph reports one TCR beta chain. Its antigen is unknown. Per individual sample, total RNA of at least 5.5 micrograms was extracted. The entry originates in a study of blood T cells in healthy people across ages. Study summary: There was about one barcoded beta molecule captured by template switching per two T cells. Overall study results and limits: The study lacked donor CMV status, which possibly confounded expanded clonotype changes. The recorded TCR beta diversity per million T cells decreased in a roughly linear manner with age.

Combining a sample-barcoded 5' primer with a J-beta primer mix, a second PCR ran for roughly 7 to 12 cycles. TCRdb passed the 5' RACE reads through MiXCR, listing each CDR3 protein once. The sample yields 1,300,000 or so distinct CDR3 sequences, almost 60% seen once. Germline CDR1 reads MNHNY; CDR2 reads SVGAGI (reference sequence). The CDR3 is made up of 15 amino acids. J lost 9 bases, V lost 2 bases, and 5 bases had no gene match. The TCR comes from a man aged 18 to 29 in good health. The J gene is TRBJ1-6, the V gene TRBV6-6; 9 nucleotides align to TRBD1. Source material: blood. The CDR3 loop is CASSYPADRGSPLHF. As DNA, the CDR3 is TGTGCCAGCAGTTACCCGGCGGACAGGGGTTCACCCCTCCACTTT.